This T cell receptor beta chain comes out of a study of control samples from healthy donors and cancer patients. Here immunoSEQ multiplex PCR was the method, and the copy in TCRdb shows in-frame clones only, minus some. The data show around 68,000 clones, with around 84% seen just once and about 3% held by the top ten. The specimen was PBMCs. This TCR came from a woman aged 50 to 60 with lung cancer.

The CDR3 DNA reads TGTGCCACCAGGAAAGGCGGGGGACGACTCAATCAGCCCCAGCATTTT. Protein product: CATRKGGGRLNQPQHF. The chain is built from TRBV15 and TRBJ1-5; D may be TRBD1 (5 bases). CDR1 and CDR2 (germline): LNHNV, YYDKDF (reference sequence). This CDR3 has 16 residues. V lost 6 bases and J lost 3, with 18 bases in between.